These 25 T cell receptor beta chains originate from one sample sequenced in a study of T-cell reconstitution after alpha-beta-depleted transplantation in children. Preparation of the TCRbeta library was carried out with unique molecular identifiers. In TCRdb, the PCR reads were re-called with MiXCR into one record per CDR3 protein. This sample has 600,000 to 700,000 distinct CDR3 sequences; 15% to 20% occur once, and the top ten carry 1.1%. Source: PBMCs from the stem cell graft donor, taken from the stem cell graft. Source of these receptors: a human donor who donated a stem cell graft to a child with acute myeloid leukemia.

The chain employs TRBV28 and TRBJ1-2; unclear D gene. The CDR3 runs 12 residues. The V gene lost 4 bases and the J gene lost 8 bases, with 11 bases spanning the gap. Germline lookup yields CDR1 MDHEN and CDR2 SYDVKM. CDR3 in amino acids: CASSSTAGGYTF. CDR3 coding DNA: TGTGCCAGCAGTTCCACCGCCGGAGGCTACACCTTC.

This clonotype was counted between two and nine times. V usage is TRBV9 and J usage is TRBJ2-4, with D uncertain. The CDR3 is 14 amino acids. The V gene lost 0 bases and the J gene lost 6 bases, with 10 bases spanning the gap. Germline V gene lookup returns CDR1 SGDLS and CDR2 YYNGEE. In DNA form, the CDR3 reads TGTGCCAGCAGCGTAGACGGGCAGGTAAACATTCAGTACTTC. Translation: CASSVDGQVNIQYF.

This clonotype appeared many times. The V call is TRBV12-3 or TRBV12-4, the J call TRBJ1-2; unclear D gene. With 7 bases removed from V and 5 bases from J, the gap between germline ends came to 11 bases. CDR3 length equals 12 residues. The CDR3 region is CASITSGYGYTF. The CDR3 nucleotides read TGTGCCAGCATCACCTCGGGGTATGGCTACACCTTC.

The J gene is TRBJ2-2, the V gene TRBV5-1, with 7 bases aligning to TRBD2. The junction had 8 bases not matched to a gene; V was cut back by 1 base and J by 5 bases. CDR3 size: 16 residues. Per germline, CDR1 SGHRS and CDR2 YFSETQ. CDR3 in DNA: TGCGCCAGCAGCTTGCGGGGGGTCACAAGAACCGGGGAGCTGTTTTTT. Translated: CASSLRGVTRTGELFF. The full variable domain, with the rest looked up from reference TRBV5-1 and TRBJ2-2, is KAGVTQTPRYLIKTRGQQVTLSCSPISGHRSVSWYQQTPGQGLQFLFEYFSETQRNKGNFPGRFSGRQFSNSRSEMNVSTLELGDSALYLCASSLRGVTRTGELFFGEGSRLTVL.

This sequence joins TRBV28 and TRBJ2-7; TRBD1 aligns across 8 bases. After removal of 0 bases from V and 7 bases from J, the junction contained 5 bases not matched to a gene. The CDR3 runs to 14 residues. Germline CDR1 is MDHEN and CDR2 is SYDVKM. The DNA for the CDR3 is TGTGCCAGCAGTTTATGGGCAGGGGGCAGGGAGCAGTACGTC. Residues: CASSLWAGGREQYV.

The chain couples TRBV7-9 to TRBJ2-5; D is perhaps TRBD2 (6 bases). The CDR3 contains 15 residues. Trimming stripped 5 bases from V and 3 bases from J, with 16 bases between. Germline CDR1 and CDR2: SEHNR and FQNEAQ (reference sequence). CDR3 sequence: CASSPAAGLEETQYF. CDR3 bases: TGTGCCAGCAGCCCCGCAGCGGGCCTAGAAGAGACCCAGTACTTC. Full variable domain (remainder filled in from reference TRBV7-9 and TRBJ2-5): DTGVSQNPRHKITKRGQNVTFRCDPISEHNRLYWYRQTLGQGPEFLTYFQNEAQLEKSRLLSDRFSAERPKGSFSTLEIQRTEQGDSAMYLCASSPAAGLEETQYFGPGTRLLVL.

This clonotype came up many times. The CDR3 DNA sequence: TGCAGTGCTAGAGCGAGGCCAATCTCTAGGGTGCAGTTCTTC. Encoded protein: CSARARPISRVQFF. The chain links TRBV20-1 to TRBJ2-1; D ambiguous. The V end lost 1 base, the J end lost 12 bases, and 19 bases lay between the germline ends. The germline V gene encodes CDR1 DFQATT and CDR2 SNEGSKA (reference sequence). This CDR3 is built from 14 residues.

This clonotype has a handful of counts. This sequence joins TRBV29-1 and TRBJ2-5; D is possibly TRBD2 (5 bases). Germline V lookup: CDR1 SQVTM, CDR2 ANQGSEA. Trimming removed 3 bases from V and 1 base from J, with 9 bases in between. The CDR3 is 13 amino acids. This chain's CDR3 is CSVDEGIQETQYF. Written as DNA, the CDR3 is TGCAGCGTTGACGAGGGAATCCAAGAGACCCAGTACTTC. Drawing the rest from reference TRBV29-1 and TRBJ2-5, the complete variable domain is SAVISQKPSRDICQRGTSLTIQCQVDSQVTMMFWYRQQPGQSLTLIATANQGSEATYESGFVIDKFPISRPNLTFSTLTVSNMSPEDSSIYLCSVDEGIQETQYFGPGTRLLVL.

Only a few counts were recorded for this clonotype. CDR3 DNA sequence: TGTGCCAGCAGCTCCCTACCCGGATGGGATACGCAGTATTTT. Translating gives CASSSLPGWDTQYF. The chain has TRBV4-2 and TRBJ2-3; D remains unclear. V was cut by 5 bases and J by 6 bases, with 15 bases left in between. The CDR3 covers 14 residues. Germline V gene sequence: CDR1 LGHNA, CDR2 YNFKEQ.

This clonotype was picked up a small number of times. The chain couples TRBV13 to TRBJ2-4; TRBD1 might be the D (5 bases). CDR3 length: 16 amino acids. V shed 5 bases and J shed 1 base, with 15 bases lying between them. Germline assignment: CDR1 PRHDT and CDR2 FYEKMQ (reference sequence). CDR3 amino acids: CASSGLGLRAKNIQYF. The CDR3 coding sequence is TGTGCCAGCAGCGGGCTGGGGCTGAGGGCCAAAAACATTCAGTACTTC.

This clonotype has ten or more counts. DNA for the CDR3: TGCAGTGCTAGAAGGGGGGCAGATGGCTACACCTTC. Residues: CSARRGADGYTF. J is TRBJ1-2 and V is TRBV20-1; the D gene is possibly TRBD1 (6 bases). V shed 2 bases and J shed 6 bases, with 10 bases lying between them. In germline, CDR1 is DFQATT, CDR2 SNEGSKA (reference sequence). CDR3 size: 12 residues.

Only a few counts were recorded for this clonotype. The chain uses TRBV27 and TRBJ2-7, with TRBD1 matching over 9 bases. The CDR3 is made up of 19 amino acids. Trimming at V came to 0 bases and at J to 2 bases, leaving 14 bases not matched to a gene. CDR1 and CDR2 from the germline V gene are MNHEY and SMNVEV (reference sequence). CDR3: CASSLSSVTAGQGAYEQYF. The CDR3 nucleotides are TGTGCCAGCAGTTTATCATCCGTCACAGCGGGACAGGGTGCCTACGAGCAGTACTTC.

The chain carries TRBV15 and TRBJ2-5; D is perhaps TRBD1 (5 bases). V was shortened by 1 base and J by 5 bases, with 11 bases between the two germline ends. The CDR3 sequence is 14 residues long. Germline V gene lookup returns CDR1 LNHNV and CDR2 YYDKDF (reference sequence). The CDR3 region is CATSRVQEFETQYF. DNA for the CDR3: TGTGCCACCAGCAGAGTACAGGAATTCGAGACCCAGTACTTC.

This CDR3 reads CASSAASQETQYF. DNA of the CDR3: TGCGCCAGCAGTGCGGCTAGCCAAGAGACCCAGTACTTC. The genes are TRBV10-1 and TRBJ2-5; D gene unclear. The length of the CDR3 is 13 residues. V was cut by 4 bases and J by 1 base, with 7 bases left in between. From germline, CDR1 is WNHNN and CDR2 SYGVQD (reference sequence).

This clonotype turned up a few times. The chain has TRBV29-1 and TRBJ2-7, with D possibly being TRBD1 or TRBD2 (5 bases each). V lost 4 bases to trimming and J lost 0 bases, with 10 bases between them. The CDR3 is 13 residues long. Germline V gene data show CDR1 as SQVTM and CDR2 as ANQGSEA. CDR3 amino acids: CSVAGPASYEQYF. CDR3 coding DNA: TGCAGCGTTGCGGGGCCGGCCTCCTACGAGCAGTACTTC.

This clonotype was observed at least ten times. The chain combines TRBV5-5 with TRBJ1-2; D unclear. The V gene lost 2 bases and the J gene lost 0 bases, with 5 bases spanning the gap. Germline V gene data show CDR1 as SGHKS and CDR2 as YYEKEE (reference sequence). This CDR3 has 13 amino acids. Here the CDR3 reads CASSFRSNYGYTF. In DNA form, the CDR3 reads TGTGCCAGCAGCTTTCGGTCTAACTATGGCTACACCTTC.

The chain employs TRBV7-2 and TRBJ1-1, with 7 bases lining up with TRBD1. CDR3 length: 15 residues. CDR1 and CDR2 from the germline V gene are SGHTA and FQGNSA. With V trimmed by 1 base and J by 6 bases, 8 bases remained unmatched. CDR3 nucleotides: TGTGCCAGCAGCTTAGAGTCAGGGGGGAAATCTGAAGCTTTCTTT. This sequence encodes CASSLESGGKSEAFF.

There are many counts of this clonotype. The chain links TRBV20-1 to TRBJ1-1; TRBD1 is a possible D gene (5 bases). Germline loops: CDR1 DFQATT, CDR2 SNEGSKA (reference sequence). The CDR3 extends over 13 amino acids. V was shortened by 1 base and J by 8 bases, with 14 bases between the two germline ends. CDR3 coding DNA: TGCAGTGCTAGAGGGGGGAGGGGACCAGAAGCTTTCTTT. Protein product: CSARGGRGPEAFF.

Ten or more counts support this clonotype. DNA of the CDR3: TGTGCCAGCAGTCGAAACACAGATACGCAGTATTTT. Protein: CASSRNTDTQYF. The genes are TRBV12-3 or TRBV12-4 and TRBJ2-3; D gene ambiguous. The CDR3 runs to 12 residues. With 5 bases removed from V and 2 bases from J, the gap between germline ends came to 5 bases.

This clonotype was found a few times. The rearrangement links TRBV24-1 to TRBJ1-2, with 9 bases fitting TRBD1. Trimming at V came to 4 bases and at J to 7 bases, leaving 9 bases not matched to a gene. CDR3 length: 15 amino acids. Per germline, CDR1 KGHDR and CDR2 SFDVKD. DNA for the CDR3: TGTGCCACCAGTGACCCTGGGACAGGGAAGGGTGGCTACACCTTC. This sequence encodes CATSDPGTGKGGYTF.

This clonotype came up a few times. CDR3 sequence (DNA): TGTGCCAGCAGTCACCGGGACAGGGAAACTGAAGCTTTCTTT. This translates into CASSHRDRETEAFF. The rearrangement uses TRBV7-9 and TRBJ1-1, with 9 bases identical to TRBD1. This CDR3 contains 14 residues. CDR1 is SEHNR, CDR2 FQNEAQ, per germline (reference sequence). V shed 6 bases and J 5 bases; nucleotides not matched to a gene: 7.

This clonotype has a handful of counts. This chain uses TRBV7-2 with TRBJ1-2, with a weak D call TRBD1 (5 bases). Germline V gene data show CDR1 as SGHTA and CDR2 as FQGNSA. V lost 1 base, J lost 7 bases, and 13 bases lay in between. The CDR3 extends over 14 amino acids. The CDR3 reads CASSLGKGRGGYTF. DNA for the CDR3: TGTGCCAGCAGCTTAGGAAAGGGGCGGGGTGGCTACACCTTC.

This clonotype has ten or more counts. This rearrangement joins TRBV13 to TRBJ1-6; no firm D call. V was shortened by 0 bases and J by 5 bases, with 11 bases between the two germline ends. The CDR3 is 16 amino acids. Germline-derived CDR1 and CDR2 are PRHDT and FYEKMQ (reference sequence). The CDR3 region has the DNA TGTGCCAGCAGCTTAGGGGACTTCGGGAATAATTCACCCCTCCACTTT. It yields the protein CASSLGDFGNNSPLHF.

This clonotype turned up a few times. This chain joins TRBV6-6 and TRBJ2-1, with 10 bases lining up with TRBD2. The CDR3 totals 13 residues. The ends lost 6 bases at V and 9 bases at J; junction bases unmatched: 5. Germline V gene data show CDR1 as MNHNY and CDR2 as SVGAGI (reference sequence). The CDR3 loop is CASSAGLAAEQFF. The CDR3 DNA reads as TGTGCCAGCAGCGCCGGACTAGCGGCTGAGCAGTTCTTC.

Regarding this clonotype: This may arise from a read error, as a much more abundant clone is one base away. This chain uses TRBV7-2 with TRBJ1-1, with 7 bases lining up with TRBD1. CDR1 is SGHTA and CDR2 is FQGNSA in the germline V gene. This CDR3 is built from 14 residues. The CDR3 nucleotides read TGTGGCAGCAGCCAGTGGACAGGCAACACTGAAGCTTTCTTT. It yields the protein CGSSQWTGNTEAFF.